Listed below are T cell receptor beta chains from one sample, sequenced in a study of technical replicates of blood from a handful of donors. The repertoire was sequenced with immunoSEQ multiplex PCR; TCRdb's copy has only in-frame clones and lacks some. The repertoire holds roughly 72,000 clones, with 85% to 95% as singletons. Input material: T cells isolated from PBMCs. Every receptor here comes from a human donor in good health. CDR3s include the opening cysteine and the closing phenylalanine or tryptophan. D genes are given only for firm matches. Expanded clones get a size class; other rows say once, few or many, or leave the size out.

clone_size: NA; j_call: TRBJ1-1; d_call: NA; v_call: TRBV6-1; cdr3_nt: TGTGCCAGCAGAACAGGCCAGATGAACACTGAAGCTTTCTTT; cdr3_aa: CASRTGQMNTEAFF
clone_size: once; j_call: TRBJ2-5; d_call: NA; v_call: TRBV13; cdr3_nt: TGTGCCAGCAGCCAAGTGGGGAGTGGATACCAAGAGACCCAGTACTTC; cdr3_aa: CASSQVGSGYQETQYF
clone_size: NA; j_call: TRBJ2-5; d_call: TRBD2; v_call: TRBV2; cdr3_nt: TGTGCCAGCAGTCCGGGACTAGCCGAAGAGACCCAGTACTTC; cdr3_aa: CASSPGLAEETQYF
clone_size: NA; j_call: TRBJ2-1; d_call: NA; v_call: TRBV30; cdr3_nt: TGTGCCTGGGGCCGAAACAATGAGCAGTTCTTC; cdr3_aa: CAWGRNNEQFF
clone_size: NA; j_call: TRBJ2-7; d_call: TRBD2; v_call: TRBV30; cdr3_nt: TGTGCCTGGAGTATCTGGACTAGCGGTTCCTACGAGCAGTACTTC; cdr3_aa: CAWSIWTSGSYEQYF
clone_size: NA; j_call: TRBJ2-5; d_call: TRBD2; v_call: TRBV2; cdr3_nt: TGTGCCAGCAGTGACGGAACTAGCGGGAGGTCCCAGTACTTC; cdr3_aa: CASSDGTSGRSQYF
clone_size: NA; j_call: TRBJ2-2; d_call: NA; v_call: TRBV5-1; cdr3_nt: TGCGCCAGCGGTGCGGGACTCCGAAACACCGGGGAGCTGTTTTTT; cdr3_aa: CASGAGLRNTGELFF
clone_size: NA; j_call: TRBJ2-1; d_call: TRBD2; v_call: TRBV6-4; cdr3_nt: TGTGCCAGCAGTGACGGACTAGGAGGGGTCGAGCAGTTCTTC; cdr3_aa: CASSDGLGGVEQFF
clone_size: NA; j_call: TRBJ2-7; d_call: TRBD2; v_call: TRBV2; cdr3_nt: TGTGCCAGCCGTGGACTAGATTTTGAGCAGTACTTC; cdr3_aa: CASRGLDFEQYF
clone_size: NA; j_call: TRBJ1-2; d_call: NA; v_call: TRBV19; cdr3_nt: TGTGCCAGTAGTAGGGCCAGCTATGGCTACACCTTC; cdr3_aa: CASSRASYGYTF
clone_size: once; j_call: TRBJ1-4; d_call: TRBD1; v_call: TRBV2; cdr3_nt: TGTGCCAGCAGTGAAACGGGACAGGCGGAAAAACTGTTTTTT; cdr3_aa: CASSETGQAEKLFF
clone_size: once; j_call: TRBJ2-7; d_call: NA; v_call: TRBV27; cdr3_nt: TGTGCCAGCAGTTTGGGCGGGACGTTATCCTACGAGCAGTACTTC; cdr3_aa: CASSLGGTLSYEQYF
clone_size: NA; j_call: TRBJ1-3; d_call: NA; v_call: TRBV4-3; cdr3_nt: TGCGCCAGCAGCCAAGTTCACACAACTGGAAACACCATATATTTT; cdr3_aa: CASSQVHTTGNTIYF
clone_size: NA; j_call: TRBJ1-5; d_call: TRBD1; v_call: TRBV10-1; cdr3_nt: TGCGCCAGCATGAGCCAGGGGGGCAATCAGCCCCAGCATTTT; cdr3_aa: CASMSQGGNQPQHF
clone_size: NA; j_call: TRBJ1-4; d_call: NA; v_call: TRBV6-6; cdr3_nt: TGTGCCAGCAGCTTTGGACAGCTAAATGAAAAACTGTTTTTT; cdr3_aa: CASSFGQLNEKLFF
clone_size: NA; j_call: TRBJ2-1; d_call: NA; v_call: TRBV4-1; cdr3_nt: TGCGCCAGCAGCCAAGAAAGGGGTGGCAGGGTCAATGAGCAGTTCTTC; cdr3_aa: CASSQERGGRVNEQFF
clone_size: once; j_call: TRBJ2-3; d_call: TRBD2; v_call: TRBV29-1; cdr3_nt: TGCAGCGTTGCTAGCGGGGGCACAGATACGCAGTATTTT; cdr3_aa: CSVASGGTDTQYF
clone_size: few; j_call: TRBJ2-5; d_call: TRBD2; v_call: TRBV10-3; cdr3_nt: TGTGCCGTCTCCGTTTTACTAGCGCCCCAAGAGACCCAGTACTTC; cdr3_aa: CAVSVLLAPQETQYF
clone_size: NA; j_call: TRBJ2-5; d_call: TRBD2; v_call: TRBV7-7; cdr3_nt: TGTGCTAGCAGCCTACTTCTAGCGGGAGCTAGCGAGACCCAGTACTTC; cdr3_aa: CASSLLLAGASETQYF
clone_size: few; j_call: TRBJ1-2; d_call: NA; v_call: TRBV7-2; cdr3_nt: TGTGCCAGCAGCTTAGCACAGGATGTGAGCTACACCTTC; cdr3_aa: CASSLAQDVSYTF
clone_size: once; j_call: TRBJ2-1; d_call: TRBD1; v_call: TRBV2; cdr3_nt: TGTGCCAGCAGGACAGGGGGGGAGCAGTTCTTC; cdr3_aa: CASRTGGEQFF
clone_size: NA; j_call: TRBJ2-5; d_call: TRBD1; v_call: TRBV18; cdr3_nt: TGTGCCAGCTCACCATTATCAGGGGGCGCGGGGGAGACCCAGTACTTC; cdr3_aa: CASSPLSGGAGETQYF
clone_size: NA; j_call: TRBJ2-1; d_call: TRBD1; v_call: TRBV30; cdr3_nt: TGTGCCTGGAGTGGGGGGACAGGGGGGTCCTACAATGAGCAGTTCTTC; cdr3_aa: CAWSGGTGGSYNEQFF
clone_size: few; j_call: TRBJ1-1; d_call: NA; v_call: TRBV4-1; cdr3_nt: TGCGCCAGCAGCCTAATCCAGGGGAACACTGAAGCTTTCTTT; cdr3_aa: CASSLIQGNTEAFF
clone_size: NA; j_call: TRBJ2-7; d_call: NA; v_call: TRBV27; cdr3_nt: TGTGCCAGCAGTTCCCCGGACAGATACGAGCAGTACTTC; cdr3_aa: CASSSPDRYEQYF
clone_size: NA; j_call: TRBJ2-3; d_call: NA; v_call: TRBV7-3; cdr3_nt: TGTGCCAGCAGCCCCCAGATTTCTGCGGGCCCCACAGATACGCAGTATTTT; cdr3_aa: CASSPQISAGPTDTQYF
clone_size: NA; j_call: TRBJ2-3; d_call: NA; v_call: TRBV11-3; cdr3_nt: TGTGCCAGCAGCTTAGGATTAGCGGCAATGGCAGATACGCAGTATTTT; cdr3_aa: CASSLGLAAMADTQYF
clone_size: NA; j_call: TRBJ2-1; d_call: NA; v_call: TRBV29-1; cdr3_nt: TGCAGCGGACATAGCGGCTCCTACAATGAGCAGTTCTTC; cdr3_aa: CSGHSGSYNEQFF
clone_size: NA; j_call: TRBJ1-4; d_call: NA; v_call: TRBV7-9; cdr3_nt: TGTGCCAGCAGCTTAGATTACAGGTTTGAGGAAAAACTGTTTTTT; cdr3_aa: CASSLDYRFEEKLFF
clone_size: NA; j_call: TRBJ2-1; d_call: TRBD2; v_call: TRBV2; cdr3_nt: TGTGCCGGTGCCGGGACTAGCGGGAGAAATGAGCAGTTCTTC; cdr3_aa: CAGAGTSGRNEQFF
clone_size: NA; j_call: TRBJ1-4; d_call: NA; v_call: TRBV28; cdr3_nt: TGTGCCAGCAGCCCTCCAGGCCTTAATGAAAAACTGTTTTTT; cdr3_aa: CASSPPGLNEKLFF
clone_size: NA; j_call: TRBJ1-5; d_call: NA; v_call: TRBV21-1; cdr3_nt: TGTGCCAGCAGCTCCACCTTGGACAGGGGTGACAATCAGCCCCAGCATTTT; cdr3_aa: CASSSTLDRGDNQPQHF
clone_size: NA; j_call: TRBJ1-4; d_call: NA; v_call: TRBV11-2; cdr3_nt: TGTGCCAGCAGCTTAGTCTGGGGGGATGAAAAACTGTTTTTT; cdr3_aa: CASSLVWGDEKLFF
clone_size: NA; j_call: TRBJ2-7; d_call: TRBD2; v_call: TRBV7-9; cdr3_nt: TGTGCCAGCAGCTTAACTAGCGGGAGGGCCTATGAGCAGTACTTC; cdr3_aa: CASSLTSGRAYEQYF
clone_size: NA; j_call: TRBJ2-7; d_call: TRBD1; v_call: TRBV19; cdr3_nt: TGTGCCAGTGGACAGGGGACCTACGAGCAGTACTTC; cdr3_aa: CASGQGTYEQYF
clone_size: NA; j_call: TRBJ1-2; d_call: NA; v_call: TRBV4-1; cdr3_nt: TGCGCCAGCAGCCAAGAGACAGACACCTATGGCTACACCTTC; cdr3_aa: CASSQETDTYGYTF
clone_size: NA; j_call: TRBJ1-1; d_call: NA; v_call: TRBV27; cdr3_nt: TGTGCCAGCATCAGGTTCCCTCCCCGCGCTTTCTTT; cdr3_aa: CASIRFPPRAFF
clone_size: NA; j_call: TRBJ2-3; d_call: TRBD1; v_call: TRBV5-4; cdr3_nt: TGTGCCAGCAGCTTGGAACAGGGGACAGATACGCAGTATTTT; cdr3_aa: CASSLEQGTDTQYF
clone_size: few; j_call: TRBJ1-1; d_call: NA; v_call: TRBV9; cdr3_nt: TGTGCCAGCAGCGTGTCGATCAGGGGCACTGAAGCTTTCTTT; cdr3_aa: CASSVSIRGTEAFF
clone_size: NA; j_call: TRBJ2-3; d_call: NA; v_call: TRBV6-1; cdr3_nt: TGTGCCAGCAGTGAATGGGGCTCCGGCGGTATGGATACGCAGTATTTT; cdr3_aa: CASSEWGSGGMDTQYF
clone_size: NA; j_call: TRBJ2-2; d_call: NA; v_call: TRBV4-1; cdr3_nt: TGCGCCAGCAGCCTCAGTGCCGGGACACCCATTAACACCGGGGAGCTGTTTTTT; cdr3_aa: CASSLSAGTPINTGELFF
clone_size: NA; j_call: TRBJ2-7; d_call: TRBD1; v_call: TRBV13; cdr3_nt: TGTGCCAGCAGCTTAAAGGGACAGGGTCAGGGCTACGAGCAGTACTTC; cdr3_aa: CASSLKGQGQGYEQYF
clone_size: NA; j_call: TRBJ2-3; d_call: NA; v_call: TRBV6-5; cdr3_nt: TGTGCCAGCAGTTACCACAGAATGGCAGATACGCAGTATTTT; cdr3_aa: CASSYHRMADTQYF
clone_size: NA; j_call: TRBJ1-4; d_call: TRBD1; v_call: TRBV28; cdr3_nt: TGTGCCAGCAGTTGGGCCCCGGACAGGGATAATGAAAAACTGTTTTTT; cdr3_aa: CASSWAPDRDNEKLFF
clone_size: NA; j_call: TRBJ2-5; d_call: TRBD1; v_call: TRBV11-1; cdr3_nt: TGTGCCAGCAGCTTTACAGGGGAAGAGACCCAGTACTTC; cdr3_aa: CASSFTGEETQYF
clone_size: NA; j_call: TRBJ1-2; d_call: NA; v_call: TRBV29-1; cdr3_nt: TGCAGCGTTTTAAAGGGGCAGGGCTATGGCTACACCTTC; cdr3_aa: CSVLKGQGYGYTF
clone_size: NA; j_call: TRBJ1-1; d_call: NA; v_call: TRBV19; cdr3_nt: TGTGCCAGTAGTTTACAGGAGAACACTGAAGCTTTCTTT; cdr3_aa: CASSLQENTEAFF
clone_size: NA; j_call: TRBJ2-7; d_call: TRBD1; v_call: TRBV6-1; cdr3_nt: TGTGCCAGCAGTCAAGCAGGGGGCTACGAGCAGTACTTC; cdr3_aa: CASSQAGGYEQYF
clone_size: NA; j_call: TRBJ2-1; d_call: TRBD2; v_call: TRBV11-2; cdr3_nt: TGTGCCAGCAGCTTAGATCCTAGCGGGAGGGTAAATGAGCAGTTCTTC; cdr3_aa: CASSLDPSGRVNEQFF
clone_size: NA; j_call: TRBJ1-5; d_call: NA; v_call: TRBV12-5; cdr3_nt: TGTGCTAGTGGTACAGGGAAGTTTCAGCCCCAGCATTTT; cdr3_aa: CASGTGKFQPQHF
clone_size: NA; j_call: TRBJ2-7; d_call: TRBD2; v_call: TRBV6-5; cdr3_nt: TGTGCCAGCAGTCGGCTAGCGGTGACGGTCTACGAGCAGTACTTC; cdr3_aa: CASSRLAVTVYEQYF
clone_size: NA; j_call: TRBJ2-7; d_call: NA; v_call: TRBV21-1; cdr3_nt: TGTGCCAGCAGCAAAGCAATATCGGCGACAGGGGACAAGCATTACGAGCAGTACTTC; cdr3_aa: CASSKAISATGDKHYEQYF
clone_size: NA; j_call: TRBJ2-3; d_call: NA; v_call: TRBV11-2; cdr3_nt: TGTGCCAGCAGCCTAAGACCCGGCGGGACAGATACGCAGTATTTT; cdr3_aa: CASSLRPGGTDTQYF
clone_size: NA; j_call: TRBJ2-7; d_call: NA; v_call: TRBV15; cdr3_nt: TGTGCCACCAGCAGAGACAGGGGCGGCCACGAGCAGTACTTC; cdr3_aa: CATSRDRGGHEQYF